This T cell receptor (beta chain) was retrieved from a study of blood T cell repertoires in COVID-19. TCRdb's copy holds only in-frame clones and misses some; the assay was immunoSEQ multiplex PCR. Of about 120,000 clones in the sample, 75% to 90% are singletons; the top ten hold about 18%. This CDR3 has 15 amino acids. Trimming cost V 1 base and J 1 base, with 5 bases left between them. From germline, CDR1 is MNHNS and CDR2 SASEGT. The TCR sequence derives from a human donor with acute or convalescent COVID-19. The donor label of this sample is uncertain. The specimen was peripheral blood. The chain recombines TRBV6-1 with TRBJ2-6, with D perhaps matching TRBD2 (5 bases). Here the CDR3 reads CASSEGGSGANVLTF. CDR3 DNA: TGTGCCAGCAGTGAAGGAGGGTCTGGGGCCAACGTCCTGACTTTC.